This is a list of T cell receptor beta chains from one sample in a study of T cell responses to AZD1222 COVID-19 vaccine. Assay: immunoSEQ multiplex PCR; the TCRdb copy retains only in-frame clones and omits some. The table lists tens of thousands of clones, roughly 88% of them singletons. This specimen was peripheral blood, taken on day 0 of AZD1222 vaccination. These receptors were taken from an adult in good health. Each CDR3 is given without its conserved first and last residue.

j_gene: TRBJ2-7
v_gene: TRBV5-1
CDR3aa: ASSSTTGAGYEQY

j_gene: TRBJ1-6
v_gene: TRBV5-4
CDR3aa: ASSQPDRGWNSPLH

j_gene: TRBJ1-6
v_gene: TRBV5-4
CDR3aa: ASSSHHLFGTGLGSPLH

j_gene: TRBJ1-1
v_gene: TRBV2
CDR3aa: ASSGDNRRAEAF

j_gene: TRBJ1-3
v_gene: TRBV3-1/TRBV3-2
CDR3aa: ASSAQGTGNTIY

j_gene: TRBJ2-1
v_gene: TRBV5-6
CDR3aa: ASSLVTSGRRDEQF

j_gene: TRBJ1-1
v_gene: TRBV9
CDR3aa: ASSVGVMNTEAF

j_gene: TRBJ2-7
v_gene: TRBV5-1
CDR3aa: ASSAQSGNVYEQY

j_gene: TRBJ1-4
v_gene: TRBV2
CDR3aa: AGLLGMGDSEKLF

j_gene: TRBJ2-1
v_gene: TRBV7-8
CDR3aa: ASSRTSGRTNNEQF

j_gene: TRBJ1-1
v_gene: TRBV19
CDR3aa: ASSLTIATGRTEAF

j_gene: TRBJ2-7
v_gene: TRBV7-8
CDR3aa: ASSPGTSGYEQY

j_gene: TRBJ2-4
v_gene: TRBV21-1
CDR3aa: ASSTPTGAKNIQY

j_gene: TRBJ1-1
v_gene: TRBV9
CDR3aa: ASSTQGGPNTEAF

j_gene: TRBJ1-2
v_gene: TRBV10-1
CDR3aa: ASNQGYYGYT

j_gene: TRBJ1-2
v_gene: TRBV5-1
CDR3aa: ASSLRDRGHGYT

j_gene: TRBJ1-2
v_gene: TRBV6-5
CDR3aa: ASSLFGGSHGYT

j_gene: TRBJ2-5
v_gene: TRBV14
CDR3aa: ASSQPGAETQY

j_gene: TRBJ1-5
v_gene: TRBV5-5
CDR3aa: ASSRQYGNQPQH

j_gene: TRBJ2-7
v_gene: TRBV7-9
CDR3aa: ASSPRTGLEQY

j_gene: TRBJ2-3
v_gene: TRBV19
CDR3aa: ASSIGPASTDTQY

j_gene: TRBJ1-2
v_gene: TRBV6-5
CDR3aa: ASGAPYYGYT

j_gene: TRBJ2-5
v_gene: TRBV5-1
CDR3aa: ASSLGGLAGGETQY

j_gene: TRBJ1-6
v_gene: TRBV28
CDR3aa: ASSRATGGGDSALH

j_gene: TRBJ2-3
v_gene: TRBV27
CDR3aa: ASSLSLNRRSTDTQY

j_gene: TRBJ1-4
v_gene: TRBV18
CDR3aa: ASSRTAGNNEKLF

j_gene: TRBJ2-3
v_gene: TRBV7-3
CDR3aa: ASSLYRGLNTDTQY

j_gene: TRBJ1-5
v_gene: TRBV19
CDR3aa: ASSIQGRNQPQH

j_gene: TRBJ1-2
v_gene: TRBV4-3
CDR3aa: ASSHLETGGYT

j_gene: TRBJ1-1
v_gene: TRBV6-5
CDR3aa: ASSPGTGAGGAF

j_gene: TRBJ2-5
v_gene: TRBV18
CDR3aa: ASSPPTAETQY

j_gene: TRBJ1-3
v_gene: TRBV19
CDR3aa: ASSKFGPRRVGGNTIY

j_gene: TRBJ1-6
v_gene: TRBV10-3
CDR3aa: AAGDRVDSPLH

j_gene: TRBJ2-1
v_gene: TRBV7-2
CDR3aa: ASRSSGRAYNEQF

j_gene: TRBJ2-7
v_gene: TRBV11-2
CDR3aa: ASSFRTGSYEQY

j_gene: TRBJ2-3
v_gene: TRBV12-3/TRBV12-4
CDR3aa: ASSFRGTKQY

j_gene: TRBJ2-5
v_gene: TRBV9
CDR3aa: ASSVAAGGTETQY

j_gene: TRBJ2-1
v_gene: TRBV2
CDR3aa: ASSVETGVGNEQF

j_gene: TRBJ1-6
v_gene: TRBV4-3
CDR3aa: ASSQEARTENSPLH

j_gene: TRBJ2-7
v_gene: TRBV28
CDR3aa: ASSFGTEYEQY

j_gene: TRBJ2-1
v_gene: TRBV19
CDR3aa: ASSTRGGAASSYNEQF

j_gene: TRBJ2-1
v_gene: TRBV10-3
CDR3aa: AISLGNEQF

j_gene: TRBJ2-3
v_gene: TRBV7-2
CDR3aa: ASSPYTDTQY

j_gene: TRBJ1-2
v_gene: TRBV5-1
CDR3aa: ASSPDRGMDYGYT

j_gene: TRBJ1-2
v_gene: TRBV9
CDR3aa: ASSPQPGRANYGYT

j_gene: TRBJ2-3
v_gene: TRBV10-1
CDR3aa: ASKRGGRRFGRMVSDTQY

j_gene: TRBJ2-7
v_gene: TRBV7-9
CDR3aa: ASSLIAGGSNEQY

j_gene: TRBJ1-6
v_gene: TRBV29-1
CDR3aa: SVGEGGNNSPLH